This TCR beta chain was sequenced for a study of tissue T cells after allogeneic stem cell transplantation. General study findings and limits: Few T cell clones were shared across patients, but motif clusters showed tissue-specific shared signatures. Only a limited share of tissue TCRs appeared in blood or spleen.

Notes on this clone: Its antigen is unknown.

Clones were sequenced by immunoSEQ multiplex PCR, and TCRdb holds only the in-frame ones, with some missing. The sample has 4,000 to 5,000 clones; approximately 57% are singletons. The CDR3 sequence is 15 residues long. Germline V gene data show CDR1 as MNHEY and CDR2 as SVGAGI. V was cut by 6 bases and J by 2 bases, with 14 bases left in between. The rearrangement uses TRBV6-5 and TRBJ2-1; a possible D gene is TRBD2 (6 bases). The receptor's source is a female donor at least 60 years old with lung cancer. The sequences come from tissue from the esophagus, collected at autopsy. CDR3 DNA: TGTGCCAGCAGCCTCGTGGGCGGGGCCTACAATGAGCAGTTCTTC. Amino acids: CASSLVGGAYNEQFF.